The 4 T cell receptor beta chains below come from one sample, sequenced in a study of control samples from healthy donors and cancer patients. Measured with immunoSEQ multiplex PCR; TCRdb has only the in-frame clones, and not every one. The sample has 150,000 or so clones; 70% to 90% are singletons. The sample consisted of blood. The origin of the receptors is a man aged 25 to 40 in good health.

V and J are TRBV4-1 and TRBJ1-2; D uncertain. CDR1 and CDR2 (germline): MGHRA, YSYEKL. V was trimmed by 7 bases and J by 5 bases, leaving 26 bases between them. This CDR3 has 17 amino acids. The CDR3 coding sequence is TGCGCCAGCACCATCTCTAGTACCCGGGTCGGGCTATATGGCTACACCTTC. Its translation is CASTISSTRVGLYGYTF.

The J gene is TRBJ1-4, the V gene TRBV14; no firm D call. The CDR3 loop spans 15 amino acids. Germline V lookup: CDR1 SGHDN, CDR2 FVKESK. V gave up 7 bases and J gave up 5 bases, with 17 bases separating them. CDR3 residues: CASNPLVGLNEKLFF. The CDR3 nucleotides are TGTGCCAGCAACCCCTTGGTGGGGTTAAATGAAAAACTGTTTTTT. The whole variable domain, filled in from reference TRBV14 and TRBJ1-4, reads EAGVTQFPSHSVIEKGQTVTLRCDPISGHDNLYWYRRVMGKEIKFLLHFVKESKQDESGMPNNRFLAERTGGTYSTLKVQPAELEDSGVYFCASNPLVGLNEKLFFGSGTQLSVL.

J is TRBJ1-1 and V is TRBV6-1, with D perhaps TRBD1 (5 bases). With 2 bases removed from V and 5 bases from J, the gap between germline ends came to 21 bases. Germline-derived CDR1 and CDR2 are MNHNS and SASEGT. The CDR3 is 17 amino acids. Written as DNA, the CDR3 is TGTGCCAGCAGTGAACGTCGGGGGGGGGACTTTATAACTGAAGCTTTCTTT. Residues: CASSERRGGDFITEAFF.

The V call is TRBV7-9, the J call TRBJ1-1, with D uncertain. Per the germline V gene, CDR1 is SEHNR and CDR2 is FQNEAQ (reference sequence). V dropped 4 bases and J dropped 10 bases, with 25 bases sitting between them. This CDR3 contains 16 residues. CDR3 protein: CASSSPIMGAWRGAFF. CDR3 nucleotides: TGTGCCAGCAGCTCCCCAATTATGGGCGCCTGGAGAGGAGCTTTCTTT.